This T cell receptor beta chain comes out of a study of blood T cell repertoires in COVID-19. Across the study: Italy, Spain and the United States were the sources of the convalescent and acute COVID-19 samples. PBMCs, B-cell-depleted T cells, or T cells provided the cDNA or gDNA that made up the material.

This CDR3 contains 15 residues. Germline V gives CDR1 SGDLS, CDR2 YYNGEE. V shed 3 bases and J 5 bases; nucleotides not matched to a gene: 10. Per the authors' pipeline: Amplification of reference gene primers was used by the study to estimate nucleated cell counts. TCRdb's copy holds only in-frame clones and misses some; the assay was immunoSEQ multiplex PCR. D and trimming come from the DNA, and the V and J calls and clone size come from that table. The sample includes approximately 250,000 clones, around 86% of them seen just once. This TCR was recovered from a man aged 35 to 55 with active or convalescent COVID-19. The specimen was peripheral blood. The rearrangement links TRBV9 to TRBJ1-1; 7 nucleotides match TRBD1. The CDR3 loop is CASSDQTGYGTEAFF. DNA of the CDR3: TGTGCCAGCAGCGACCAGACAGGGTACGGGACTGAAGCTTTCTTT. The full variable domain, completed using reference TRBV9 and TRBJ1-1, is DSGVTQTPKHLITATGQRVTLRCSPRSGDLSVYWYQQSLDQGLQFLIQYYNGEERAKGNILERFSAQQFPDLHSELNLSSLELGDSALYFCASSDQTGYGTEAFFGQGTRLTVV.